The rows below give T cell receptor beta chains drawn from one sample of a study of monozygotic twins with inflammatory bowel disease. TCRdb processed the 5' RACE reads again and assigns one entry to each CDR3 protein, with no DNA. The sample has 150,000 to 200,000 distinct CDR3 sequences, and its top ten clones hold 2.4%. Sequenced: blood. These receptors were taken from a human donor with ulcerative colitis or Crohn's disease, or a healthy co-twin of an affected twin (not recorded which). CDR3s include the opening cysteine and the closing phenylalanine or tryptophan.

TRBV27	TRBJ2-1	CASNPAGGPASSYNEQFF
TRBV5-1	TRBJ2-1	CASSLEGGRRAIF
TRBV6-2/TRBV6-3	TRBJ2-1	CASSIAGGGEEQFF
TRBV4-3	TRBJ2-3	CASSQDLRGARFTDTQYF
TRBV5-5	TRBJ1-2	CASSLVSGDGYTF
TRBV20-1	TRBJ1-5	CSAADRGSNQPQHF
TRBV7-2	TRBJ1-2	CASSLFLGGRNYGYTF
TRBV10-3	TRBJ2-1	CAISEFQGTGNEQFF
TRBV2	TRBJ1-2	CANQGAPAGGYTF
TRBV15	TRBJ1-2	CATSRGGGYGYTF
TRBV9	TRBJ2-7	CASSVDDGDRGEGIHEQYF